Below, 7 T cell receptor beta chains from the same sample are listed, as sequenced in a study of early T cells in non-severe SARS-CoV-2 infection. TCRdb reanalysed the 5' RACE reads using MiXCR and keeps one entry per CDR3 protein. In the table there are about 83,000 distinct CDR3 sequences, roughly 15% of which are singletons. Sequences were obtained from whole blood. Source of these receptors: an adult who was a healthcare worker with PCR-confirmed SARS-CoV-2 infection or an uninfected control (not recorded which).

The rearrangement joins TRBV14 to TRBJ2-4; no firm D call. The CDR3 is 14 residues long. The V gene's germline CDR1 is SGHDN and CDR2 FVKESK. Trimming shortened V by 0 bases and J by 6 bases, and 9 bases separated the two germline ends. The CDR3 region is CASSQDWQLNIQYF. The DNA for the CDR3 is TGTGCCAGCAGCCAAGACTGGCAGTTAAACATTCAGTACTTC.

This clonotype was detected ten times or more. The chain combines TRBV2 with TRBJ2-3; 13 nucleotides line up with TRBD2. Germline-derived CDR1 and CDR2 are SNHLY and FYNNEI. V lost 6 bases and J lost 2; bases outside the gene matches: 5. CDR3 length: 16 amino acids. In DNA, the CDR3 is TGTGCCAGCAGGGGGACTAGCGGGGCCTTCACAGATACGCAGTATTTT. Translating gives CASRGTSGAFTDTQYF.

The table lists this clonotype with a few counts. The chain uses TRBV30 and TRBJ2-1; maybe TRBD2 (6 bases). The CDR3 contains 13 residues. The germline gives CDR1 GTSNPN, CDR2 SVGIG (reference sequence). Trimming shortened V by 5 bases and J by 7 bases, and 15 bases separated the two germline ends. CDR3 nucleotide sequence: TGTGCCTGGGAGGGGCTAGCGTTGAATGAGCAGTTCTTC. It is translated as CAWEGLALNEQFF.

J is TRBJ2-1 and V is TRBV12-3 or TRBV12-4; 10 nucleotides match TRBD2. The CDR3 is 15 residues long. J was trimmed by 7 bases and V by 0 bases; bases with no gene match: 3. In DNA, the CDR3 is TGTGCCAGCAGTTTAGCTAGCGGGGGGAGTAATGAGCAGTTCTTC. Translated, it gives CASSLASGGSNEQFF.

The J gene is TRBJ1-1, the V gene TRBV4-1, with TRBD1 identical over 8 bases. The CDR3 totals 18 residues. V gave up 1 base and J gave up 3 bases; unmatched junction bases: 13. The germline gives CDR1 MGHRA, CDR2 YSYEKL. The CDR3 coding sequence is TGCGCCAGCAGCCAAGCCCTGGGTCAGGGGGCAAGAGACACTGAAGCTTTCTTT. Residues: CASSQALGQGARDTEAFF.

There are a few counts of this clonotype. V and J are TRBV20-1 and TRBJ2-1; 10 bases match TRBD2. Germline lookup yields CDR1 DFQATT and CDR2 SNEGSKA (reference sequence). Trimming took 5 bases from V and 7 from J; bases not matched to a gene: 5. The CDR3 length is 13 residues. In DNA form, the CDR3 reads TGCAGTGCTCATAGCGGGGGGACTAATGAGCAGTTCTTC. Translated, it gives CSAHSGGTNEQFF.

The table lists this clonotype with a few counts. CDR3 amino acids: CASSTEPGHLKGYTF. DNA of the CDR3: TGTGCCAGTAGTACCGAACCCGGGCACCTGAAGGGCTACACCTTC. V usage is TRBV19 and J usage is TRBJ1-2; D not certain. The germline V gene encodes CDR1 LNHDA and CDR2 SQIVND (reference sequence). V was shortened by 4 bases and J by 8 bases, with 20 bases between the two germline ends. This CDR3 contains 15 residues. The variable domain in full, completed from reference TRBV19 and TRBJ1-2, reads DGGITQSPKYLFRKEGQNVTLSCEQNLNHDAMYWYRQDPGQGLRLIYYSQIVNDFQKGDIAEGYSVSREKKESFPLTVTSAQKNPTAFYLCASSTEPGHLKGYTFGSGTRLTVV.